The sequence of this T cell receptor (beta chain) was determined in a study of blood T cell repertoires in COVID-19. Across the study: There were acute and convalescent COVID-19 samples, and they came from the United States, Italy and Spain. The cDNA or gDNA used as material had been derived from T cells, B-cell-depleted T cells, or PBMCs.

How the authors handled the data: The authors estimated nucleated cell counts from reference gene primer amplification. TCRdb's table, derived via immunoSEQ multiplex PCR, lists solely in-frame clones and lacks some. V, J and clone size derive from that table, while D and trimming were established from the DNA sequence. The sample lists about 50,000 clones; over 70% were seen once. With 6 bases removed from V and 5 bases from J, the gap between germline ends came to 20 bases. The germline CDR1 and CDR2 sequences are LNHDA and SQIVND (reference sequence). The CDR3 totals 16 residues. V gene TRBV19 combines with J gene TRBJ2-1, with a possible D match to TRBD2 (5 bases). The sequencing input was peripheral blood. The receptor was derived from a woman of 80 years or more with acute or convalescent COVID-19. The CDR3 DNA reads as TGTGCCAGTAGCGGTAGCCTTAGACTATCTAACAATGAGCAGTTCTTC. This translates into CASSGSLRLSNNEQFF.